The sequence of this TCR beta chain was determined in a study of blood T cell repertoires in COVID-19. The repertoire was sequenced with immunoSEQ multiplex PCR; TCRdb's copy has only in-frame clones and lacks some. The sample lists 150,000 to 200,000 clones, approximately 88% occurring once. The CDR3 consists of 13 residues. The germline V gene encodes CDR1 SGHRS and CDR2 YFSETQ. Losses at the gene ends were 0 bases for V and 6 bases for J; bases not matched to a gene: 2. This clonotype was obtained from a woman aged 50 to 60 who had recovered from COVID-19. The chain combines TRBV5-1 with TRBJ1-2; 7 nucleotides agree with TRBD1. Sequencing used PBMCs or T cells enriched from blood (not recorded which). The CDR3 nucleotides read TGCGCCAGCAGCTTGGGACAGGGTGATGGCTACACCTTC. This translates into CASSLGQGDGYTF.